The 20 T cell receptor beta chains listed next were all sequenced from one sample in a study of shared clonotypes between healthy human individuals. Using immunoSEQ multiplex PCR, the repertoire was profiled, and TCRdb retains in-frame clones only, with some absent. Of around 550,000 clones in the sample, around 96% are singletons; the top ten hold 0.06%. The sequenced sample was naive CD4+ T cells sorted from blood. Described subset: CD45RA+ positively selected. The receptors come from a woman aged 25-40 years in good health.

The chain is built from TRBV6-1 and TRBJ2-7; 7 positions match TRBD1. V shed 6 bases and J 5 bases; nucleotides not matched to a gene: 7. CDR3 length equals 13 residues. CDR1 is MNHNS and CDR2 is SASEGT in the germline V gene. CDR3 loop: CASSAADRDEQYF. The CDR3 nucleotides read TGTGCCAGCAGCGCCGCTGACAGGGACGAGCAGTACTTC.

The chain employs TRBV7-2 and TRBJ2-2; D perhaps matches TRBD1 (5 bases). The CDR3 spans 14 residues. Germline CDR1 and CDR2: SGHTA and FQGNSA. V lost 2 bases to trimming and J lost 5 bases, with 9 bases between them. Written as DNA, the CDR3 is TGTGCCAGCAGCTTACAGGGTAGAACCGGGGAGCTGTTTTTT. Translation: CASSLQGRTGELFF.

This chain connects TRBV5-6 to TRBJ2-7; D not certain. The CDR3 has 14 amino acids. Germline loops: CDR1 SGHDT, CDR2 YYEEEE. Trimming took off 1 base at V and 0 bases at J, with 8 bases between the two ends. As DNA, the CDR3 is TGTGCCAGCAGCTTGTGGCTAAACTCCTACGAGCAGTACTTC. As protein: CASSLWLNSYEQYF.

V gene TRBV11-2 combines with J gene TRBJ2-3; possibly TRBD1 for D (5 bases). Germline V gene sequence: CDR1 SGHAT, CDR2 FQNNGV. V dropped 4 bases and J dropped 3 bases, with 14 bases sitting between them. CDR3 size: 15 residues. The CDR3 sequence is CASSYETRVTDTQYF. The CDR3 DNA reads as TGTGCCAGCAGCTATGAGACCAGGGTTACAGATACGCAGTATTTT.

The chain is built from TRBV7-3 and TRBJ2-1; 10 bases agree with TRBD2. The V gene end was trimmed by 4 bases and the J gene end by 4 bases; junction bases not matched to a gene: 4. The CDR3 has 15 residues. CDR1 SGHTA and CDR2 FQGTGA come from the germline V gene. Here the CDR3 DNA reads TGTGCCAGCAGCTCCCAGCGGGAGGGATACAATGAGCAGTTCTTC. This encodes CASSSQREGYNEQFF.

J is TRBJ2-7 and V is TRBV19; 7 bases map to TRBD1. This CDR3 is built from 14 residues. Germline CDR1 and CDR2: LNHDA and SQIVND (reference sequence). V lost 1 base to trimming and J lost 6 bases; unmatched junction nucleotides: 6. CDR3 sequence (DNA): TGTGCCAGTAGTATAGTTGAAGGGGGCCTCGAGCAGTACTTC. Translation: CASSIVEGGLEQYF.

This clone was detected only once. The V and J genes are TRBV29-1 and TRBJ1-1; 10 nucleotides line up with TRBD1. This CDR3 contains 12 residues. With V trimmed by 7 bases and J by 4 bases, 3 bases remained unmatched. The germline CDR1 and CDR2 sequences are SQVTM and ANQGSEA. CDR3: CSADRGITEAFF. DNA for the CDR3: TGCAGCGCGGACAGGGGGATCACTGAAGCTTTCTTT.

V and J are TRBV4-1 and TRBJ2-3; D remains unclear. The CDR3 is made up of 16 amino acids. Germline V gene data show CDR1 as MGHRA and CDR2 as YSYEKL. Trimming left V 5 bases short and J 0 bases short, with 15 bases between. CDR3 protein: CASSNPTRASTDTQYF. CDR3 nucleotides: TGCGCCAGCAGCAACCCAACCAGAGCTAGCACAGATACGCAGTATTTT.

The rearrangement links TRBV11-2 to TRBJ2-2; TRBD2 matches at 12 bases. Germline CDR1 reads SGHAT; CDR2 reads FQNNGV. V was clipped by 5 bases and J by 5 bases; unmatched bases: 9. CDR3 length equals 17 residues. CDR3 coding DNA: TGTGCCAGCAGCCGACAGACTAGCGGGAGTTTAACCGGGGAGCTGTTTTTT. Its protein product is CASSRQTSGSLTGELFF.

This chain links TRBV5-4 with TRBJ2-6; D gene uncertain. With 6 bases removed from V and 0 bases from J, the gap between germline ends came to 13 bases. From germline, CDR1 is SGHNT and CDR2 YYREEE (reference sequence). The CDR3 length is 16 residues. The CDR3 nucleotides are TGTGCCAGCACCAGTGGGGTAGACTCTGGGGCCAACGTCCTGACTTTC. Its translation: CASTSGVDSGANVLTF.

J is TRBJ2-3 and V is TRBV11-3; D may be TRBD1 (5 bases). The CDR3 covers 15 residues. Trimming shortened V by 4 bases and J by 0 bases, and 11 bases separated the two germline ends. CDR1 SGHNT and CDR2 YENEEA come from the germline V gene. CDR3 residues: CASSSGILSTDTQYF. DNA for the CDR3: TGTGCCAGCAGCTCAGGGATCCTTAGCACAGATACGCAGTATTTT.

The V call is TRBV4-1, the J call TRBJ2-3; possibly TRBD1 for D (5 bases). V lost 6 bases, J lost 2 bases, and 15 bases lay in between. The germline CDR1 and CDR2 sequences are MGHRA and YSYEKL. This CDR3 is 15 amino acids long. CDR3 coding DNA: TGCGCCAGCAGTGTAACTACAGGTCCCACAGATACGCAGTATTTT. It codes for CASSVTTGPTDTQYF.

The gene calls are TRBV4-2 and TRBJ2-1; TRBD2 matches at 12 bases. Unmatched junction bases numbered 4, after V lost 1 base and J lost 3 bases. The CDR3 spans 17 residues. Germline V lookup: CDR1 LGHNA, CDR2 YNFKEQ. CDR3 region: CASSQGTSGILYNEQFF. The CDR3 region has the DNA TGTGCCAGCAGCCAAGGGACTAGCGGGATCCTCTACAATGAGCAGTTCTTC.

This clone was observed a single time. The rearrangement links TRBV2 to TRBJ2-4; D may be TRBD2 (5 bases). Germline loops: CDR1 SNHLY, CDR2 FYNNEI. The CDR3 sequence is 15 residues long. Between the trimmed V and J ends, which lost 4 bases and 7 bases, there was a span of 17 bases. The CDR3 DNA sequence: TGTGCCAGCAGTGCTATGGCAGTTGGAGGTAACATTCAGTACTTC. Protein product: CASSAMAVGGNIQYF.

The chain has TRBV5-4 and TRBJ2-3; TRBD1 aligns across 7 bases. Germline V lookup: CDR1 SGHNT, CDR2 YYREEE (reference sequence). V was clipped by 4 bases and J by 4 bases; unmatched bases: 12. The CDR3 sequence is 16 residues long. The CDR3 spells CASSQPGQARADTQYF. The CDR3 DNA reads TGTGCCAGCAGCCAACCAGGACAGGCGAGAGCAGATACGCAGTATTTT.

V is TRBV27 and J is TRBJ1-2; D is undetermined. V shed 7 bases and J shed 4 bases, with 16 bases lying between them. The germline CDR1 and CDR2 sequences are MNHEY and SMNVEV (reference sequence). The CDR3 has 14 residues. The CDR3 sequence: CASNSGRPGYGYTF. The CDR3, as DNA: TGTGCCAGCAACTCCGGACGGCCGGGCTATGGCTACACCTTC.

The rearrangement links TRBV28 to TRBJ2-7, with a tentative D call TRBD2 (5 bases). V gave up 4 bases and J gave up 3 bases, with 16 bases separating them. Germline lookup yields CDR1 MDHEN and CDR2 SYDVKM. The CDR3 is made up of 15 amino acids. This chain's CDR3 is CASSSSPAGVYEQYF. The CDR3 DNA reads TGTGCCAGCAGTTCCTCACCCGCGGGTGTCTACGAGCAGTACTTC.

J is TRBJ2-4 and V is TRBV25-1; D is unclear. V gave up 4 bases and J gave up 7 bases, with 5 bases separating them. The CDR3 has 11 amino acids. Germline V gene lookup returns CDR1 MGHDK and CDR2 SYGVNS. CDR3 nucleotides: TGTGCCAGCAGTGTAGAGAACATTCAGTACTTC. Residues: CASSVENIQYF. Using reference TRBV25-1 and TRBJ2-4 for the parts outside the CDR3, the full variable domain is EADIYQTPRYLVIGTGKKITLECSQTMGHDKMYWYQQDPGMELHLIHYSYGVNSTEKGDLSSESTVSRIRTEHFPLTLESARPSHTSQYLCASSVENIQYFGAGTRLSVL.

The chain combines TRBV5-1 with TRBJ2-7; D might be TRBD1 or TRBD2, each matching 7 bases. The V gene lost 0 bases and the J gene lost 2 bases, with 24 bases spanning the gap. The CDR3 loop spans 19 amino acids. Per germline, CDR1 SGHRS and CDR2 YFSETQ. For the CDR3, the DNA is TGCGCCAGCAGCTTGGCGGCCAGGGGGGCTAGCGGAAGTCCCTACGAGCAGTACTTC. It translates to CASSLAARGASGSPYEQYF.

The chain has TRBV11-2 and TRBJ1-5; D might be TRBD1 (5 bases). Germline V gene data show CDR1 as SGHAT and CDR2 as FQNNGV. This CDR3 has 15 amino acids. The V gene lost 0 bases and the J gene lost 5 bases, with 11 bases spanning the gap. CDR3 sequence: CASSLEGRDYQPQHF. The CDR3, as DNA: TGTGCCAGCAGCTTAGAGGGCAGGGATTATCAGCCCCAGCATTTT.